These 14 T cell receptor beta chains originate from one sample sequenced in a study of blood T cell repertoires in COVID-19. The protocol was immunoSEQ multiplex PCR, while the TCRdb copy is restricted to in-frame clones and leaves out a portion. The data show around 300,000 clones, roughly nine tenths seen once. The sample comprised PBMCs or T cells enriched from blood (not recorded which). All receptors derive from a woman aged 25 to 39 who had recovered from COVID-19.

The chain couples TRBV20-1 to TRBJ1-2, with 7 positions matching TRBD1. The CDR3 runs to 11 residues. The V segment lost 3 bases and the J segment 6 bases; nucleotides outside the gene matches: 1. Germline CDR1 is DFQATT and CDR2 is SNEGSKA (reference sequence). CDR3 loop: CSARTGNGYTF. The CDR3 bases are TGCAGTGCTAGGACAGGGAATGGCTACACCTTC.

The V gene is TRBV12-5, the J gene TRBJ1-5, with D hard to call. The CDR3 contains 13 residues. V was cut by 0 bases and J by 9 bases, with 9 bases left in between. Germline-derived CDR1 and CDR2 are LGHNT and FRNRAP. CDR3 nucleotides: TGTGCTAGTGGTTTGGTACTGGCGGGGCCCCAGCATTTT. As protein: CASGLVLAGPQHF. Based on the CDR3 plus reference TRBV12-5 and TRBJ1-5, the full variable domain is DARVTQTPRHKVTEMGQEVTMRCQPILGHNTVFWYRQTMMQGLELLAYFRNRAPLDDSGMPKDRFSAEMPDATLATLKIQPSEPRDSAVYFCASGLVLAGPQHFGDGTRLSIL.

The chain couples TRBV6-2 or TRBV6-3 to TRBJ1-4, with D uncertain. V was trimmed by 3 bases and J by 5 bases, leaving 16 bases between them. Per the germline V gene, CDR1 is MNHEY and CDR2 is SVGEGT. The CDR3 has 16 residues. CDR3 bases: TGTGCCAGCAGTTATAGAGTATCGACGGAGAATGAAAAACTGTTTTTT. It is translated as CASSYRVSTENEKLFF.

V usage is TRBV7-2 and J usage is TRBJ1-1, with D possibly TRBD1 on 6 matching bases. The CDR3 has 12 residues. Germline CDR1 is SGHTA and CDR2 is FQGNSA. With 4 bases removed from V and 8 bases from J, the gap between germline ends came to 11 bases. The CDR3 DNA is TGTGCCAGCAGCTCCTATCAGGGGGAAGCTTTCTTT. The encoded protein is CASSSYQGEAFF.

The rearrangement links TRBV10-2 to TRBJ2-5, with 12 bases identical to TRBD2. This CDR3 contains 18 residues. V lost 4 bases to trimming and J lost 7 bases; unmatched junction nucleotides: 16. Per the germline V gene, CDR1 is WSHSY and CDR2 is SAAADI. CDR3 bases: TGCGCCAGCAGTGCCCTACTAGCGGGAGGATTTTTAGCCGGGACCCAGTACTTC. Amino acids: CASSALLAGGFLAGTQYF.

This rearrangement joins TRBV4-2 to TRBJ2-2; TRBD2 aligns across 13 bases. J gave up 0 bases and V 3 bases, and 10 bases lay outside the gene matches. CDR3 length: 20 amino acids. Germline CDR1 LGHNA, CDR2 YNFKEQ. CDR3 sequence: CASSQTPGLAGYSNTGELFF. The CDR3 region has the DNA TGTGCCAGCAGCCAGACACCGGGACTAGCGGGATATTCGAACACCGGGGAGCTGTTTTTT.

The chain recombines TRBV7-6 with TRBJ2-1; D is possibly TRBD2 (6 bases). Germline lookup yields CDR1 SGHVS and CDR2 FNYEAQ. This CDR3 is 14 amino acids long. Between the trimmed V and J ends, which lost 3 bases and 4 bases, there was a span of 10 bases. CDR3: CASSFGLQYNEQFF. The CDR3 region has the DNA TGTGCCAGCAGCTTCGGACTACAGTACAATGAGCAGTTCTTC.

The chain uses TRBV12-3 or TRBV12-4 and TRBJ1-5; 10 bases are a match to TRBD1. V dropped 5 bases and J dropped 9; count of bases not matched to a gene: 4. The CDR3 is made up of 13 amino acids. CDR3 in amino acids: CASSGDRGRPQHF. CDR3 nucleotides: TGTGCCAGCAGTGGGGACAGGGGAAGGCCCCAGCATTTT.

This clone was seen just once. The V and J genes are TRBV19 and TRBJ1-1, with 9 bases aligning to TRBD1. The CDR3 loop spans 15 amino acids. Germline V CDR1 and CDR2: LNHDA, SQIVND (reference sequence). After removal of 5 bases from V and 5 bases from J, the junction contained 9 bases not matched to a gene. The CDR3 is CASSLQGAERTEAFF. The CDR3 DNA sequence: TGTGCCAGTAGTCTACAGGGGGCTGAGAGGACTGAAGCTTTCTTT.

The CDR3 nucleotides read TGTGCCAGCAGCTTAGCTCCGGGTGAGCAGTTCTTC. It translates to CASSLAPGEQFF. V is TRBV7-6 and J is TRBJ2-1; D gene ambiguous. V lost 0 bases and J lost 9, with 6 bases in between. CDR3 size: 12 residues. Germline CDR1 is SGHVS and CDR2 is FNYEAQ.

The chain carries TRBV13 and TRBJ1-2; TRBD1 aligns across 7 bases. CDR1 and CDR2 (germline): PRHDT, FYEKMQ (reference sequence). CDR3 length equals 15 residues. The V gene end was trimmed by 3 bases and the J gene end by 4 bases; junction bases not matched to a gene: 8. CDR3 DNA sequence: TGTGCCAGCAGCTTTCGGCAGGGGGAACTCTATGGCTACACCTTC. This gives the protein CASSFRQGELYGYTF. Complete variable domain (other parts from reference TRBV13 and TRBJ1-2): AAGVIQSPRHLIKEKRETATLKCYPIPRHDTVYWYQQGPGQDPQFLISFYEKMQSDKGSIPDRFSAQQFSDYHSELNMSSLELGDSALYFCASSFRQGELYGYTFGSGTRLTVV.

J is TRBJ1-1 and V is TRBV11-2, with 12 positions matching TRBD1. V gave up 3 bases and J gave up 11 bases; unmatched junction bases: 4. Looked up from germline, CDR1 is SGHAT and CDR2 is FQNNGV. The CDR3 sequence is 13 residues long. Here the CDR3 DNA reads TGTGCCAGCAGCTTGGGACAGGGGGCGTTTGCTTTCTTT. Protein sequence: CASSLGQGAFAFF.

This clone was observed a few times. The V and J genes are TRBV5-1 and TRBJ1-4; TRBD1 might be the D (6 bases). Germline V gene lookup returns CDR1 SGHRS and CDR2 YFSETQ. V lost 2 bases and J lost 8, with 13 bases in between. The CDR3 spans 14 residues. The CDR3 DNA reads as TGCGCCAGCAGCTTAGGGACAAACGGCGAAAAACTGTTTTTT. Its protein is CASSLGTNGEKLFF.

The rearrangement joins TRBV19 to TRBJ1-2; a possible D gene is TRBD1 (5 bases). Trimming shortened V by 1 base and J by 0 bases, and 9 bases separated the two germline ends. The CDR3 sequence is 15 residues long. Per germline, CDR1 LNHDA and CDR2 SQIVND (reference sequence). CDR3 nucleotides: TGTGCCAGTAGTATAGTAGGGGATTCTAACTATGGCTACACCTTC. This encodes CASSIVGDSNYGYTF.